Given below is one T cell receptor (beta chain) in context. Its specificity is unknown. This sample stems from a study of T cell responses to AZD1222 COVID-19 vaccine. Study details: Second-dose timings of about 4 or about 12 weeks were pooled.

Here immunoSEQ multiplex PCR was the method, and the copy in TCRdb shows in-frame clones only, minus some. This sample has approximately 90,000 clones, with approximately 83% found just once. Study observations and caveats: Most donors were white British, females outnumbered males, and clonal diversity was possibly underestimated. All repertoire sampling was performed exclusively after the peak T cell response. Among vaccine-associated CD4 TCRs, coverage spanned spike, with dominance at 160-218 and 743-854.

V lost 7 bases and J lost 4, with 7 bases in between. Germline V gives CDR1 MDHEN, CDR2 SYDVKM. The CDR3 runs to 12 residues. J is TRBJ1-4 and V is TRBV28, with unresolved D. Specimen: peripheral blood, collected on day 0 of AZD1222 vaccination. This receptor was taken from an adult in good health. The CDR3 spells CASTRNNEKLFF. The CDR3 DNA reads TGTGCCAGCACCAGAAATAATGAAAAACTGTTTTTT. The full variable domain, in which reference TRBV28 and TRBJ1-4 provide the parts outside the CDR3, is DVKVTQSSRYLVKRTGEKVFLECVQDMDHENMFWYRQDPGLGLRLIYFSYDVKMKEKGDIPEGYSVSREKKERFSLILESASTNQTSMYLCASTRNNEKLFFGSGTQLSVL.